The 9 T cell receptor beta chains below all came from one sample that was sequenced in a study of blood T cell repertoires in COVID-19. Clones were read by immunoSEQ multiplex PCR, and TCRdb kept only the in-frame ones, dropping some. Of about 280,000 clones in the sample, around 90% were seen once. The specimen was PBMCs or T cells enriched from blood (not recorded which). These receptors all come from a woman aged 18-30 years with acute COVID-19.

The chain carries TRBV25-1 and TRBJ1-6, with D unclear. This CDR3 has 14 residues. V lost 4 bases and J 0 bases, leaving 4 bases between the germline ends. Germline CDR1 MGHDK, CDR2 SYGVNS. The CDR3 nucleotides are TGTGCCAGCAGTGGGAGCTCCTATAATTCACCCCTCCACTTT. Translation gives CASSGSSYNSPLHF.

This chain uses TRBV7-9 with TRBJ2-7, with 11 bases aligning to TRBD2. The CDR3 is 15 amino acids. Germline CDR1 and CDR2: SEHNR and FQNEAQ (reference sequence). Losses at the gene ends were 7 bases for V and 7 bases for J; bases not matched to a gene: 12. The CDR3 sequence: CASIPPGGLAVEQYF. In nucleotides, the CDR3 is TGTGCCAGCATCCCCCCGGGGGGACTAGCGGTAGAGCAGTACTTC.

CDR3 DNA sequence: TGTGCCAGCAGGCCATCTCAGGGGGCGCGTGGACCCCTCCACTTT. This encodes CASRPSQGARGPLHF. The V and J genes are TRBV28 and TRBJ1-6, with 8 nucleotides matching TRBD1. This CDR3 region has 15 residues. Germline V lookup: CDR1 MDHEN, CDR2 SYDVKM. J gave up 12 bases and V 6 bases, and 13 bases lay outside the gene matches.

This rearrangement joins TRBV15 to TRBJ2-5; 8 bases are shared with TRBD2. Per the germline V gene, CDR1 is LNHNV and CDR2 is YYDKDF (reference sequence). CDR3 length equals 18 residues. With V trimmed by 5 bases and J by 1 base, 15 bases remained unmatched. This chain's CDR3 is CATSGPWTSLQLQETQYF. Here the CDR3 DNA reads TGTGCCACCAGCGGGCCTTGGACTAGCTTACAACTCCAAGAGACCCAGTACTTC.

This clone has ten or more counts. CDR3 bases: TGTGCCAGCAGCCCGATGACAGGGAACACTGAAGCTTTCTTT. This gives the protein CASSPMTGNTEAFF. The V call is TRBV2, the J call TRBJ1-1; D is possibly TRBD1 (6 bases). V lost 6 bases to trimming and J lost 1 base, with 12 bases between them. The germline V gene has CDR1 SNHLY and CDR2 FYNNEI. The CDR3 is 14 amino acids.

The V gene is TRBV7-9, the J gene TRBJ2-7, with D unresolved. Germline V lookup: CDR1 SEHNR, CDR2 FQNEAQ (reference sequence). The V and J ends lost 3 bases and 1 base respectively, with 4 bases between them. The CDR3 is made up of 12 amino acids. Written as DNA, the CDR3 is TGTGCCAGCAGCTTTTCATCCTACGAGCAGTACTTC. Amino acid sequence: CASSFSSYEQYF.

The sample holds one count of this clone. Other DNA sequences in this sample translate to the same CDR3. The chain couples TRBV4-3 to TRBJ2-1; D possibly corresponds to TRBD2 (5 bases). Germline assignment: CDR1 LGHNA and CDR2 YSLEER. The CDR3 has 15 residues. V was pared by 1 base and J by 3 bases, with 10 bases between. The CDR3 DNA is TGCGCCAGCAGCCAAGGGACTGCCGTCTACAATGAGCAGTTCTTC. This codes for CASSQGTAVYNEQFF.

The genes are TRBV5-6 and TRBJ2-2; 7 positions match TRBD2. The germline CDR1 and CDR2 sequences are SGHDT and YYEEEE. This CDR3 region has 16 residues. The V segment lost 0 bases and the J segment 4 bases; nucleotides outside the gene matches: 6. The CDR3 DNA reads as TGTGCCAGCAGCTTGGGAGTGCGGGAGAGCACCGGGGAGCTGTTTTTT. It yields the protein CASSLGVRESTGELFF.

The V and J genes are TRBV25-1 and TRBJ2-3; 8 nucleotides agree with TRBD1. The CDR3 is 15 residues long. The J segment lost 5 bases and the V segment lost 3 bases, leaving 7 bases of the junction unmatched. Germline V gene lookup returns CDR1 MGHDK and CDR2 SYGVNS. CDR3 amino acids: CASSDPTGAVDTQYF. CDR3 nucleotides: TGTGCCAGCAGTGATCCGACAGGGGCGGTAGATACGCAGTATTTT.